The clone carrying this T cell receptor beta chain was counted ten times or more. Its antigen remains unidentified. The sample is drawn from a study of CD8 T cells in ankylosing spondylitis. Findings of the study overall: Past research had described some motif variants in reactive arthritis synovial fluid and blood. Within ankylosing spondylitis blood, a TCR beta motif made up of eight or nine highly homologous variants appeared to be characteristic.

Trimming cost V 4 bases and J 5 bases, with 17 bases left between them. The CDR3 sequence is 15 residues long. The V gene's germline CDR1 is MGHRA and CDR2 YSYEKL. Making use of molecular barcodes, quantitative 5'-RACE generated TCR beta libraries. Each CDR3 protein is one row after TCRdb ran MiXCR on the 5' RACE reads. Of about 130,000 distinct CDR3 sequences listed, about 7% are singletons. The sequence was obtained from a female donor with ankylosing spondylitis or in good health (not recorded which). The chain recombines TRBV4-1 with TRBJ2-5; D may match TRBD1 or TRBD2 (5 bases each). The sequenced material came from blood, either unsorted or a sorted T cell fraction (not recorded which). The CDR3 DNA follows: TGCGCCAGCAGCCCGAGTGAGGGGCGGTCGGAGACCCAGTACTTC. Translating it yields CASSPSEGRSETQYF.